The rows below give T cell receptor beta chains drawn from one sample of a study of human T cells and chemical hapten exposure. MiXCR, run by TCRdb on the RACE reads, gives a single entry per CDR3 protein. The table records 300,000 to 450,000 distinct CDR3 sequences, 4% to 6% of them present only once. This material consisted of whole blood, taken in connection with sensitization to the hapten diphenylcyclopropenone (DPC). The receptors come from a woman between 50 and 59 years old with alopecia areata. Some clones in this sample may be carry-over from other donors' samples. The CDR3 runs from the conserved cysteine through the conserved F or W. The D gene is left open where the match is weak. The size of a clone is reported for some rows only, either as once, few or many, or as a class for expanded clones.

v_call	d_call	clone_size	j_call	cdr3_aa	cdr3_nt
TRBV7-9	TRBD2	many	TRBJ2-1	CASSPYGAGGPDEQFF	TGTGCCAGCAGTCCCTACGGAGCGGGGGGGCCGGATGAGCAGTTCTTC
TRBV4-1	-	many	TRBJ2-7	CASSHSGTGFYEQYF	TGCGCCAGCAGCCATTCCGGGACGGGGTTCTACGAGCAGTACTTC
TRBV5-6	TRBD1	many	TRBJ1-1	CASSFGQGGPSTEAFF	TGTGCCAGCAGCTTCGGACAGGGGGGCCCGAGCACTGAAGCTTTCTTT
TRBV7-2	TRBD1	many	TRBJ1-6	CASSLGQGVNSPLHF	TGTGCCAGCAGCTTGGGACAGGGGGTGAATTCACCCCTCCACTTT
TRBV30	-	-	TRBJ2-1	CAWSLAGEQFF	TGTGCCTGGAGTCTAGCCGGTGAGCAGTTCTTC
TRBV30	-	few	TRBJ1-4	CAWSSMNNEKLFF	TGTGCCTGGAGTTCCATGAATAATGAAAAACTGTTTTTT
TRBV6-1	-	-	TRBJ2-7	CASSEQEPYEQYF	TGTGCCAGCAGTGAGCAGGAGCCCTACGAGCAGTACTTC
TRBV3-1	TRBD2	-	TRBJ2-1	CASSLGLAGEPLFF	TGTGCCAGCAGCTTAGGACTAGCGGGCGAACCGTTGTTCTTC
TRBV7-3	-	many	TRBJ2-1	CASSPEVGDNEQFF	TGTGCCAGCAGCCCGGAGGTAGGGGATAATGAGCAGTTCTTC
TRBV2	-	many	TRBJ2-1	CASSEGGLLVSDEQFF	TGTGCCAGCAGTGAAGGGGGACTTCTAGTTTCGGATGAGCAGTTCTTC
TRBV10-3	TRBD1	many	TRBJ1-5	CAIDTLRGTPNQPQHF	TGTGCCATCGACACTCTCAGGGGGACCCCAAATCAGCCCCAGCATTTT
TRBV7-8	-	many	TRBJ1-5	CASSGGSGSNQPQHF	TGTGCCAGCAGCGGGGGGTCCGGGAGCAATCAGCCCCAGCATTTT
TRBV28	-	-	TRBJ2-7	CASSTPDLDSHEQYF	TGTGCCAGCAGTACCCCCGATCTGGACAGCCACGAGCAGTACTTC
TRBV2	-	many	TRBJ1-1	CANKRTVNTEAFF	TGTGCCAACAAGAGGACAGTGAACACTGAAGCTTTCTTT
TRBV6-6	TRBD2	many	TRBJ2-7	CASSYATAGEEQYF	TGTGCCAGCAGTTACGCAACGGCGGGGGAGGAGCAGTACTTC
TRBV7-2	-	few	TRBJ2-5	CASSFSSDQETQYF	TGTGCCAGCAGCTTTAGTAGCGACCAAGAGACCCAGTACTTC
TRBV7-8	TRBD2	many	TRBJ2-3	CASSLWASGSPDTQYF	TGTGCCAGCAGCTTATGGGCTAGCGGGAGCCCAGATACGCAGTATTTT
TRBV7-3	-	few	TRBJ2-3	CASSLGYGGTDTQYF	TGTGCCAGCAGCTTGGGCTATGGAGGGACAGATACGCAGTATTTT
TRBV12-3/TRBV12-4	-	-	TRBJ1-6	CASSLGGGGSPLHF	TGTGCCAGCAGTTTAGGAGGGGGGGGATCACCCCTCCACTTT
TRBV20-1	TRBD1	many	TRBJ2-7	CSAKGTASYEQYF	TGCAGTGCTAAAGGGACAGCTTCCTACGAGCAGTACTTC
TRBV14	-	few	TRBJ1-1	CASSQDIGRGYTEAFF	TGTGCCAGCAGCCAAGATATCGGCAGGGGATACACTGAAGCTTTCTTT
TRBV12-3/TRBV12-4	TRBD2	many	TRBJ2-5	CASSPLAGTIQETQYF	TGTGCCAGCAGCCCTCTAGCGGGAACCATACAAGAGACCCAGTACTTC
TRBV6-5	TRBD1	-	TRBJ1-1	CASSQQGLNTEAFF	TGTGCCAGCAGTCAACAGGGGTTGAACACTGAAGCTTTCTTT
TRBV21-1	-	-	TRBJ1-1	CASSKEGYLGTNTEAFF	TGTGCCAGCAGCAAAGAAGGGTACCTGGGGACGAACACTGAAGCTTTCTTT
TRBV18	TRBD1	many	TRBJ2-7	CASSYRGDDEQYF	TGTGCCAGCTCATACAGGGGGGACGACGAGCAGTACTTC
TRBV5-4	-	many	TRBJ1-1	CASSTSGSGAFF	TGTGCCAGCAGCACGTCAGGGTCGGGCGCTTTCTTT
TRBV4-2	TRBD1	many	TRBJ2-7	CASSQDLQGAGEQYF	TGTGCCAGCAGCCAAGATCTCCAGGGGGCGGGGGAGCAGTACTTC
TRBV7-2	-	-	TRBJ2-3	CASSFRRTDTQYF	TGTGCCAGCAGCTTCCGGCGCACAGATACGCAGTATTTT
TRBV29-1	-	few	TRBJ2-1	CSVEGGEGGADEQFF	TGCAGCGTTGAAGGGGGGGAAGGTGGGGCGGATGAGCAGTTCTTC
TRBV7-9	-	few	TRBJ1-4	CASTGMQTNEKLFF	TGTGCCAGTACAGGAATGCAAACTAATGAAAAACTGTTTTTT
TRBV29-1	-	few	TRBJ1-2	CSVEDRGDYGYTF	TGCAGCGTTGAAGACAGGGGAGACTATGGCTACACCTTC
TRBV24-1	-	-	TRBJ2-3	CATGMLGTQYF	TGTGCCACCGGGATGTTGGGTACGCAGTATTTT
TRBV5-1	-	few	TRBJ1-1	CASSLQPRAEAEAFF	TGCGCCAGCTCTCTCCAACCCCGTGCGGAGGCTGAAGCTTTCTTT
TRBV10-3	-	many	TRBJ2-2	CAISGGAGELFF	TGTGCCATCAGTGGAGGAGCCGGGGAGCTGTTTTTT
TRBV2	-	-	TRBJ1-1	CASSEGTTNTEAFF	TGTGCCAGCAGTGAAGGGACAACGAACACTGAAGCTTTCTTT
TRBV29-1	-	few	TRBJ2-3	CSDTLGDTQYF	TGCAGCGATACCTTAGGTGATACGCAGTATTTT
TRBV6-2/TRBV6-3	-	many	TRBJ2-3	CASSYWGTGVPDTQYF	TGTGCCAGCAGTTACTGGGGAACGGGAGTACCAGATACGCAGTATTTT
TRBV6-5	-	many	TRBJ2-7	CASSYEPRNYYEQYF	TGTGCCAGCAGTTACGAGCCCAGAAATTACTACGAGCAGTACTTC
TRBV9	-	few	TRBJ2-3	CASSVGGTQDTQYF	TGTGCCAGCAGCGTAGGAGGGACTCAAGATACGCAGTATTTT
TRBV27	-	-	TRBJ2-4	CASRDSYKNIQYF	TGTGCCAGCCGGGACTCCTACAAAAACATTCAGTACTTC
TRBV5-1	-	many	TRBJ2-5	CASSPSPQETQYF	TGCGCCAGCAGCCCTAGCCCGCAAGAGACCCAGTACTTC
TRBV18	TRBD1	many	TRBJ2-7	CASSPPVGQGTYEQYF	TGTGCCAGCTCACCACCGGTGGGACAGGGGACCTACGAGCAGTACTTC
TRBV6-5	-	-	TRBJ1-4	CASSYSSQGNEKLFF	TGTGCCAGCAGTTACTCATCGCAGGGGAACGAAAAACTGTTTTTT
TRBV7-8	-	-	TRBJ1-5	CASGGGSQPQHF	TGTGCCTCGGGGGGGGGAAGTCAGCCCCAGCATTTT
TRBV20-1	TRBD1	many	TRBJ2-3	CSAREPTGGRTDTQYF	TGCAGTGCTAGAGAGCCAACAGGGGGTCGCACAGATACGCAGTATTTT
TRBV9	TRBD1	-	TRBJ2-7	CASSAGQGATYEQYF	TGTGCCAGCAGTGCCGGACAGGGGGCGACCTACGAGCAGTACTTC
TRBV5-4	-	many	TRBJ1-4	CASSLGQGTNEKLFF	TGTGCCAGCAGCTTGGGGCAGGGAACTAATGAAAAACTGTTTTTT
TRBV6-6	-	few	TRBJ2-3	CASSQGSPLPDTQYF	TGTGCCAGCAGTCAGGGGTCCCCACTCCCAGATACGCAGTATTTT
TRBV4-2	-	few	TRBJ1-3	CASSRGEAGAGNTIYF	TGTGCCAGCAGCCGAGGCGAGGCAGGGGCTGGAAACACCATATATTTT
TRBV5-4	TRBD2	few	TRBJ2-3	CASSFRVSGGIGDTQYF	TGTGCCAGCAGCTTCCGCGTGAGCGGGGGGATAGGAGATACGCAGTATTTT
TRBV13	-	few	TRBJ1-5	CASSKSGEGQPQHF	TGTGCCAGCAGCAAGTCAGGGGAAGGACAGCCCCAGCATTTT
TRBV28	-	many	TRBJ2-5	CASKSGGNEGETQYF	TGTGCCAGCAAAAGCGGAGGGAATGAAGGAGAGACCCAGTACTTC
TRBV5-1	-	-	TRBJ2-2	CASSLDRPPNTGELFF	TGCGCCAGCAGCTTGGACAGGCCCCCGAACACCGGGGAGCTGTTTTTT
TRBV7-9	TRBD2	many	TRBJ2-1	CASSLASGGLGEQFF	TGTGCCAGCAGCTTAGCTTCGGGAGGGCTTGGGGAGCAGTTCTTC